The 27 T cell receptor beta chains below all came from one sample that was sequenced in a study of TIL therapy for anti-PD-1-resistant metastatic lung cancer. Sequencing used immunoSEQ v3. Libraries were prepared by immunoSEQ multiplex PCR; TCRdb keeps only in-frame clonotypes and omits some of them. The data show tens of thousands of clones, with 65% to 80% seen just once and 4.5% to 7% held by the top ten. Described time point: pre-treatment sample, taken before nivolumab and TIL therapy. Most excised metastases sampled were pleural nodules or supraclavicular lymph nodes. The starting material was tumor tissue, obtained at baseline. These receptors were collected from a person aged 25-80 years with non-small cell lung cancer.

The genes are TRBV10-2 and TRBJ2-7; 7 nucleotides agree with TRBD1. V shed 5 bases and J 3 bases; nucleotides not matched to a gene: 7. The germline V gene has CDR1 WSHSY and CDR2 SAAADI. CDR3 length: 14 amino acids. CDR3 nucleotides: TGCGCCAGCAGTTCAAGGACAGGATTCTACGAGCAGTACTTC. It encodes CASSSRTGFYEQYF.

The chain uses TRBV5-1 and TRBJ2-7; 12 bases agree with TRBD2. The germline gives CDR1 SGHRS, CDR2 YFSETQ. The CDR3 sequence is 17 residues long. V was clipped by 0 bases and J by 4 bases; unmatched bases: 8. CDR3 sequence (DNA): TGCGCCAGCAGCTTGGGGACACCCGGGACTAGCGGGTACGAGCAGTACTTC. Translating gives CASSLGTPGTSGYEQYF.

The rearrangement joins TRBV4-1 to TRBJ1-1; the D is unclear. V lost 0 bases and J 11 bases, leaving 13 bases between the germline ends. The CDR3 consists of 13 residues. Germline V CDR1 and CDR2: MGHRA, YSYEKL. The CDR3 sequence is CASSQDRGREAFF. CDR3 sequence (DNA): TGCGCCAGCAGCCAAGATCGCGGCAGAGAGGCTTTCTTT.

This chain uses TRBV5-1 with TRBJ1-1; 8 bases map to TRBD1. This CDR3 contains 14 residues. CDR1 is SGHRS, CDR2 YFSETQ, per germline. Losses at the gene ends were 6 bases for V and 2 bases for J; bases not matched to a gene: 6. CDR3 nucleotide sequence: TGCGCCAGCACCCCGCCAGGGGGCAACACTGAAGCTTTCTTT. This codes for CASTPPGGNTEAFF.

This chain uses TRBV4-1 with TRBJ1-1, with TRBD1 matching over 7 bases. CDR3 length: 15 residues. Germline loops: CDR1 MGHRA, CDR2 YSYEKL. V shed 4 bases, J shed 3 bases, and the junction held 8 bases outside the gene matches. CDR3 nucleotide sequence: TGCGCCAGCAGCCTATCTCCGGGACAGTACACTGAAGCTTTCTTT. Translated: CASSLSPGQYTEAFF.

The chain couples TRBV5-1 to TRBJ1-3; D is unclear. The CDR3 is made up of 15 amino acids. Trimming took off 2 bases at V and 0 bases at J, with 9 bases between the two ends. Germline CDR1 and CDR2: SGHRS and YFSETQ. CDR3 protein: CASSFGDNSGNTIYF. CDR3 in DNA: TGCGCCAGCAGCTTCGGTGACAACTCTGGAAACACCATATATTTT.

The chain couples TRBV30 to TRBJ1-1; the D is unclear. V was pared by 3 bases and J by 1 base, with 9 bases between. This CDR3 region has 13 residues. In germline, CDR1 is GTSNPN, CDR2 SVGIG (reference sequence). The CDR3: CAWRTTRNTEAFF. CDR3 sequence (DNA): TGTGCCTGGAGGACTACAAGGAACACTGAAGCTTTCTTT.

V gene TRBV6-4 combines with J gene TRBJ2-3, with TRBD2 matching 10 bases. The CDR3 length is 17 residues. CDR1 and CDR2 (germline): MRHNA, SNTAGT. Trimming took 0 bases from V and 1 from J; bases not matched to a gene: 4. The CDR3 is CASSDSLAGEGTDTQYF. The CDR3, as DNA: TGTGCCAGCAGTGACTCTCTAGCGGGAGAGGGCACAGATACGCAGTATTTT.

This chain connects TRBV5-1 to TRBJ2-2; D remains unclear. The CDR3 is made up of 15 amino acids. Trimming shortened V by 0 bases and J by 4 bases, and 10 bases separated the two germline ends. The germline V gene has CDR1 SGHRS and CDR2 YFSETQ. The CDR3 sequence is CASSLAVGSTGELFF. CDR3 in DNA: TGCGCCAGCAGCTTGGCCGTGGGTTCCACCGGGGAGCTGTTTTTT.

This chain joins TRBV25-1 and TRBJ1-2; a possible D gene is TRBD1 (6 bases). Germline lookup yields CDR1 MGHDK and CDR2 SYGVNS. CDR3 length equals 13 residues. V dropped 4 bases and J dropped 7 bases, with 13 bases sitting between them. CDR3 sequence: CASSGPGAGGYTF. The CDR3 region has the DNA TGTGCCAGCAGTGGACCGGGGGCGGGTGGCTACACCTTC.

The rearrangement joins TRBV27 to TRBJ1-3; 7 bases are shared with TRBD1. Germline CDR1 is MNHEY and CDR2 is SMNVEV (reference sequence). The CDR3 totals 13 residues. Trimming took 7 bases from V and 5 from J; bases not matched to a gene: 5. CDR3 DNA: TGTGCCAGCAAGCCGACAGGGAGAAACACCATATATTTT. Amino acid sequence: CASKPTGRNTIYF.

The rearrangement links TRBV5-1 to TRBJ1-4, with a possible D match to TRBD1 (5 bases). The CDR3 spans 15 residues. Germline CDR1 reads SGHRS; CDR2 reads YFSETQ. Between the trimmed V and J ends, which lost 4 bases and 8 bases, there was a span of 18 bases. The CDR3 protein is CASSATAGVGEKLFF. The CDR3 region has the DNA TGCGCCAGCAGCGCGACGGCGGGGGTAGGAGAAAAACTGTTTTTT.

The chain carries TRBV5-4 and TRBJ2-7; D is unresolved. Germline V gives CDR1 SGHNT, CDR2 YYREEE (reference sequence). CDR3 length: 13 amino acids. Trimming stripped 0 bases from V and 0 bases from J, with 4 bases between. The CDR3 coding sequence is TGTGCCAGCAGCTTGGGCAGCTCCTACGAGCAGTACTTC. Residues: CASSLGSSYEQYF.

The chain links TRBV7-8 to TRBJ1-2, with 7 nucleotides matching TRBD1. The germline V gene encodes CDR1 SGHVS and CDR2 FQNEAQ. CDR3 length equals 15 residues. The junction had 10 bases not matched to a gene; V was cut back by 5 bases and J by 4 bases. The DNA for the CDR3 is TGTGCCAGCAGCCTTACGGGCCAGGGGGGCTATGGCTACACCTTC. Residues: CASSLTGQGGYGYTF.

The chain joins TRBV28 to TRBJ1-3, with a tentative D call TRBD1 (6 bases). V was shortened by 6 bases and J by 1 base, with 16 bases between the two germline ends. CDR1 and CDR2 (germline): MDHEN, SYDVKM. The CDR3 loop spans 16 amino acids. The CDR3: CASRATRGASGNTIYF. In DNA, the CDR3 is TGTGCCAGCAGAGCAACTCGGGGGGCTTCTGGAAACACCATATATTTT.

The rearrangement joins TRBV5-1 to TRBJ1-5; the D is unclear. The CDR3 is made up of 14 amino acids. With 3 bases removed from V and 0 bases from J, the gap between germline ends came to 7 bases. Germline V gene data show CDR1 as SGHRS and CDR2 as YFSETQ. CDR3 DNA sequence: TGCGCCAGCAGCTCCGGGATTAGCAATCAGCCCCAGCATTTT. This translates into CASSSGISNQPQHF.

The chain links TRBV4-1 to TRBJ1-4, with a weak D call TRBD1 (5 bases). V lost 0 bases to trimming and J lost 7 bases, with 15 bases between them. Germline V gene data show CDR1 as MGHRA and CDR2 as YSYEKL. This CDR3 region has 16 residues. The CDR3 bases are TGCGCCAGCAGCCAAGATATGGGGGGTCCCTCTGAAAAACTGTTTTTT. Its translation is CASSQDMGGPSEKLFF.

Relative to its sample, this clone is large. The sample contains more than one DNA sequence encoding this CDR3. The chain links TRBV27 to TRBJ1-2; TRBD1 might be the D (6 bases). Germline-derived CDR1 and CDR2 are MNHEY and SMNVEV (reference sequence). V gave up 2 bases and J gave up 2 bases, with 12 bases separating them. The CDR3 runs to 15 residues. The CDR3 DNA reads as TGTGCCAGCAGTTTAGGGCCCCAGGGGAACTATGGCTACACCTTC. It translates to CASSLGPQGNYGYTF.

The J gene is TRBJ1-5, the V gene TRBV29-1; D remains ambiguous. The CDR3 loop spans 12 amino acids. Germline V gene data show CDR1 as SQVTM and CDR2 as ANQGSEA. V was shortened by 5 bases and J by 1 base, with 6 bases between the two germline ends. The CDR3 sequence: CSVLLSNQPQHF. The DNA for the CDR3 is TGCAGCGTTTTGCTGAGCAATCAGCCCCAGCATTTT.

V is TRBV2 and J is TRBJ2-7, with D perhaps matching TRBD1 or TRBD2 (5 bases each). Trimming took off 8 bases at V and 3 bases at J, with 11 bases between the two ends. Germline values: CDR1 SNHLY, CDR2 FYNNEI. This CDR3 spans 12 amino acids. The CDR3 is CASYRDGYEQYF. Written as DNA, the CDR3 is TGTGCCAGCTACCGGGACGGCTACGAGCAGTACTTC.

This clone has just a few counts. The CDR3 nucleotides read TGTGCCTGGAGTCCTTCAAACACCGGGGAGCTGTTTTTT. It specifies CAWSPSNTGELFF. V and J are TRBV30 and TRBJ2-2; the D is unclear. Germline V gene lookup returns CDR1 GTSNPN and CDR2 SVGIG (reference sequence). V lost 2 bases and J lost 2, with 6 bases in between. There are 13 residues in the CDR3.

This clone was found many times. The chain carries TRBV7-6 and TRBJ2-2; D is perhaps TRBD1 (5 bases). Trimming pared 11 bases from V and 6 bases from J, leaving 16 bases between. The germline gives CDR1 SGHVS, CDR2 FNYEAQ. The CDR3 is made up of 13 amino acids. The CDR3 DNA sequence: TGTGCCTCAGACCCTGGGGCAGCCGGGGAGCTGTTTTTT. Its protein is CASDPGAAGELFF.

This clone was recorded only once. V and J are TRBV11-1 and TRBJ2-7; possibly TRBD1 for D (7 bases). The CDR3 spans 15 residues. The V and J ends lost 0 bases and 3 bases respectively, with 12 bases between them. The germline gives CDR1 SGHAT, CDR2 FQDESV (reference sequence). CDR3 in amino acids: CASSLAMQGGYEQYF. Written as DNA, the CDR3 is TGTGCCAGCAGCTTAGCGATGCAGGGGGGCTACGAGCAGTACTTC.

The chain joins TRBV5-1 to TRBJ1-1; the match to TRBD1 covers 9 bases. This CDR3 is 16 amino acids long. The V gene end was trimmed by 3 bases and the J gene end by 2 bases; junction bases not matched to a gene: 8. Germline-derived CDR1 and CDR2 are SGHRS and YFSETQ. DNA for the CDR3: TGCGCCAGCAGCTCCGGGACAGGGTTTATCAACACTGAAGCTTTCTTT. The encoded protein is CASSSGTGFINTEAFF.

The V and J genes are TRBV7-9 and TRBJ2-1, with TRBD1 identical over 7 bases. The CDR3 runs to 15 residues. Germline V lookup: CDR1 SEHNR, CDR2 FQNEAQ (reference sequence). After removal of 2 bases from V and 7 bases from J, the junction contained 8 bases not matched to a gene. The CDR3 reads CASSLRETGRNEQFF. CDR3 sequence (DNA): TGTGCCAGCAGCTTAAGAGAGACAGGGCGTAATGAGCAGTTCTTC.

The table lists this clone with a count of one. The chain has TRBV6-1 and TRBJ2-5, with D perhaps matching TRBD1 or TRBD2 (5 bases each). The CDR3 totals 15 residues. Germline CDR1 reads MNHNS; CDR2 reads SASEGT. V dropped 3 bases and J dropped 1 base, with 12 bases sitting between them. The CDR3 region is CASSEMGRTQETQYF. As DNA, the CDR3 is TGTGCCAGCAGTGAGATGGGACGGACCCAAGAGACCCAGTACTTC.

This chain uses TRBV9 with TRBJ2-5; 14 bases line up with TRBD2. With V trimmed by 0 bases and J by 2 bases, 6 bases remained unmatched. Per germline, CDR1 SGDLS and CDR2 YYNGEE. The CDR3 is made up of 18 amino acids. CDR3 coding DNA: TGTGCCAGCAGCGTAGAGGGACTAGCGGGGGACCCACAAGAGACCCAGTACTTC. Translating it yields CASSVEGLAGDPQETQYF.